These 27 T cell receptor beta chains were all obtained from the same sample, sequenced in a study of T cell repertoires in ileal Crohn's disease. Data came from immunoSEQ multiplex PCR; TCRdb stores just in-frame clones and leaves some out. The table records 3,000 to 4,000 clones, roughly 80% of them present only once. Material: ileal tissue. These receptors originate from an adult with Crohn's disease.

The chain combines TRBV11-2 with TRBJ2-5, with a possible D match to TRBD2 (5 bases). Germline V lookup: CDR1 SGHAT, CDR2 FQNNGV. This CDR3 contains 13 residues. V was cut by 5 bases and J by 1 base, with 8 bases left in between. The CDR3 is CASSTGSQETQYF. The CDR3 nucleotides read TGTGCCAGCAGCACGGGATCCCAAGAGACCCAGTACTTC.

The chain links TRBV9 to TRBJ2-3; 10 bases align to TRBD2. The CDR3 contains 17 residues. After removal of 0 bases from V and 0 bases from J, the junction contained 4 bases not matched to a gene. Germline V gene sequence: CDR1 SGDLS, CDR2 YYNGEE. The CDR3 protein is CASSVAPTSGSTDTQYF. The CDR3 DNA follows: TGTGCCAGCAGCGTAGCTCCGACTAGCGGGAGCACAGATACGCAGTATTTT.

This sequence joins TRBV7-9 and TRBJ1-4; D is ambiguous. The CDR3 runs to 11 residues. V lost 5 bases and J lost 7, with 5 bases in between. CDR1 SEHNR and CDR2 FQNEAQ come from the germline V gene (reference sequence). CDR3 sequence reads: CASSRGEKLFF. The CDR3 DNA sequence: TGTGCCAGCAGCCGCGGTGAAAAACTGTTTTTT. Drawing the rest from reference TRBV7-9 and TRBJ1-4, the complete variable domain is DTGVSQNPRHKITKRGQNVTFRCDPISEHNRLYWYRQTLGQGPEFLTYFQNEAQLEKSRLLSDRFSAERPKGSFSTLEIQRTEQGDSAMYLCASSRGEKLFFGSGTQLSVL.

V usage is TRBV18 and J usage is TRBJ2-7, with unresolved D. V lost 5 bases, J lost 0 bases, and 14 bases lay in between. The CDR3 loop spans 15 amino acids. CDR1 and CDR2 from the germline V gene are KGHSH and LQKENI. The CDR3 nucleotides read TGTGCCAGCTCAGCCCAAAAACAGAGCTCCTACGAGCAGTACGTC. Its protein product is CASSAQKQSSYEQYV.

The genes are TRBV11-3 and TRBJ2-3; D might be TRBD2 (6 bases). The CDR3 contains 15 residues. CDR1 and CDR2 (germline): SGHNT, YENEEA. V dropped 5 bases and J dropped 8 bases, with 20 bases sitting between them. CDR3: CASSQGAVPGGTQYF. The CDR3 bases are TGTGCCAGCAGCCAGGGAGCGGTCCCCGGGGGTACGCAGTATTTT.

The gene calls are TRBV4-1 and TRBJ2-1, with D perhaps TRBD1 (6 bases). V shed 2 bases and J shed 0 bases, with 17 bases lying between them. The V gene's germline CDR1 is MGHRA and CDR2 YSYEKL. This CDR3 contains 18 residues. Written as DNA, the CDR3 is TGCGCCAGCAGCCAAAAAACCGGGACATTGAGCTCCTACAATGAGCAGTTCTTC. This gives the protein CASSQKTGTLSSYNEQFF.

CDR3 loop: CASSVMTGSANYGYTF. In nucleotides, the CDR3 is TGTGCCAGCAGCGTAATGACGGGGTCGGCTAACTATGGCTACACCTTC. The V gene is TRBV9, the J gene TRBJ1-2; D is unclear. V dropped 1 base and J dropped 0 bases, with 13 bases sitting between them. This CDR3 comprises 16 residues. Germline V CDR1 and CDR2: SGDLS, YYNGEE.

The J gene is TRBJ2-1, the V gene TRBV30, with 9 bases lining up with TRBD2. With 0 bases clipped from V and 4 bases from J, the junction kept 4 bases outside the gene matches. The CDR3 length is 15 residues. Germline V CDR1 and CDR2: GTSNPN, SVGIG (reference sequence). CDR3: CAWSVGTSSYNEQFF. In nucleotides, the CDR3 is TGTGCCTGGAGTGTTGGGACTAGCTCTTACAATGAGCAGTTCTTC.

This clone came up once. The CDR3 DNA is TGTGCCAGCCGGGAGGGTACAATGGTTGGTCAGCCCCAGCATTTT. It translates to CASREGTMVGQPQHF. V gene TRBV2 combines with J gene TRBJ1-5; D unclear. Germline values: CDR1 SNHLY, CDR2 FYNNEI. V lost 8 bases and J 6 bases, leaving 20 bases between the germline ends. CDR3 length: 15 residues.

The chain combines TRBV2 with TRBJ1-2, with D perhaps matching TRBD1 (6 bases). CDR1 and CDR2 (germline): SNHLY, FYNNEI. Trimming stripped 8 bases from V and 4 bases from J, with 11 bases between. The CDR3 extends over 12 amino acids. The CDR3 coding sequence is TGTGCCAGCGGGGGCAGTGGCTATGGCTACACCTTC. Its translation is CASGGSGYGYTF.

This chain's CDR3 is CASSYRQGASYGYTF. The CDR3 DNA is TGTGCCAGCAGTTACAGACAGGGGGCCTCCTATGGCTACACCTTC. This chain connects TRBV6-5 to TRBJ1-2, with TRBD1 matching 10 bases. Trimming removed 2 bases from V and 4 bases from J; junction bases left unmatched: 4. Germline lookup yields CDR1 MNHEY and CDR2 SVGAGI. The CDR3 covers 15 residues.

The genes are TRBV5-4 and TRBJ1-1; TRBD1 aligns across 8 bases. V lost 4 bases to trimming and J lost 3 bases; unmatched junction nucleotides: 5. This CDR3 spans 14 amino acids. Germline assignment: CDR1 SGHNT and CDR2 YYREEE (reference sequence). CDR3 region: CASSRTGGDTEAFF. CDR3 sequence (DNA): TGTGCCAGCAGCAGAACAGGGGGGGACACTGAAGCTTTCTTT.

This clone turned up a few times. Written as DNA, the CDR3 is TGTGCCAGCAGCGTAGTGGCAGCGGGCACTGAAGCTTTCTTT. Its protein product is CASSVVAAGTEAFF. V gene TRBV9 combines with J gene TRBJ1-1; D is unclear. V was clipped by 0 bases and J by 4 bases, with 10 bases between them. Looked up from germline, CDR1 is SGDLS and CDR2 is YYNGEE. The CDR3 is made up of 14 amino acids.

This clone is a singleton in its sample. This chain joins TRBV13 and TRBJ2-3, with 8 bases aligning to TRBD2. Germline values: CDR1 PRHDT, CDR2 FYEKMQ (reference sequence). V was pared by 4 bases and J by 0 bases, with 9 bases of the junction left unmatched. The CDR3 loop spans 17 amino acids. CDR3 DNA sequence: TGTGCCAGCAGCTCCCTCCTCGCTAGCGGGAGCACAGATACGCAGTATTTT. It specifies CASSSLLASGSTDTQYF.

This clone showed up just a few times. This chain connects TRBV19 to TRBJ2-1; D possibly corresponds to TRBD2 (5 bases). Per germline, CDR1 LNHDA and CDR2 SQIVND (reference sequence). The CDR3 consists of 13 residues. The V gene lost 6 bases and the J gene lost 8 bases, with 14 bases spanning the gap. In nucleotides, the CDR3 is TGTGCCAGTAGCGGACTGGGTGGGGATGAGCAGTTCTTC. It translates to CASSGLGGDEQFF.

This rearrangement joins TRBV7-2 to TRBJ2-3, with 9 bases identical to TRBD2. J lost 0 bases, V lost 5 bases, and 3 bases had no gene match. The germline CDR1 and CDR2 sequences are SGHTA and FQGNSA. The CDR3 extends over 15 amino acids. The CDR3 sequence: CASSLLAGSTDTQYF. In DNA, the CDR3 is TGTGCCAGCAGCCTCCTAGCGGGAAGCACAGATACGCAGTATTTT.

This clone was observed a handful of times. The genes are TRBV19 and TRBJ1-3; 8 nucleotides align to TRBD1. Germline V gene lookup returns CDR1 LNHDA and CDR2 SQIVND (reference sequence). This CDR3 has 15 residues. The V gene end was trimmed by 6 bases and the J gene end by 4 bases; junction bases not matched to a gene: 8. The CDR3, as DNA: TGTGCCAGTAGCACCGACAGGGGAAGAGGAAACACCATATATTTT. Protein: CASSTDRGRGNTIYF.

The chain links TRBV5-4 to TRBJ2-5; 9 nucleotides agree with TRBD2. The length of the CDR3 is 14 residues. The J segment lost 3 bases and the V segment lost 4 bases, leaving 4 bases of the junction unmatched. CDR1 SGHNT and CDR2 YYREEE come from the germline V gene (reference sequence). The CDR3 region is CASSVAGVKETQYF. For the CDR3, the DNA is TGTGCCAGCAGCGTAGCGGGAGTAAAAGAGACCCAGTACTTC.

The V call is TRBV2, the J call TRBJ2-1; 9 nucleotides agree with TRBD2. V shed 5 bases, J shed 0 bases, and the junction held 2 bases outside the gene matches. Germline V gene data show CDR1 as SNHLY and CDR2 as FYNNEI. The CDR3 spans 15 residues. CDR3 amino acids: CASSTSGFSYNEQFF. As DNA, the CDR3 is TGTGCCAGCAGTACTAGCGGGTTCTCCTACAATGAGCAGTTCTTC.

This clone was detected only once. This sequence joins TRBV6-1 and TRBJ1-6; 9 nucleotides align to TRBD1. This CDR3 region has 14 residues. Looked up from germline, CDR1 is MNHNS and CDR2 is SASEGT. After removal of 6 bases from V and 9 bases from J, the junction contained 6 bases not matched to a gene. Here the CDR3 DNA reads TGTGCCAGCAGCCTACAGGGGGCAGTTTCACCCCTCCACTTT. It yields the protein CASSLQGAVSPLHF.

This chain links TRBV19 with TRBJ1-6; 8 nucleotides line up with TRBD1. The CDR3 runs to 16 residues. CDR1 LNHDA and CDR2 SQIVND come from the germline V gene (reference sequence). V lost 4 bases and J lost 9; bases outside the gene matches: 11. The CDR3 region is CASSNPGQGLGSPLHF. CDR3 coding DNA: TGTGCCAGTAGTAACCCCGGACAGGGACTTGGTTCACCCCTCCACTTT.

The V call is TRBV27, the J call TRBJ2-3; no clear D. The CDR3 is made up of 14 amino acids. V dropped 4 bases and J dropped 2 bases, with 10 bases sitting between them. Germline assignment: CDR1 MNHEY and CDR2 SMNVEV (reference sequence). The CDR3 region is CASSSAVHTDTQYF. The CDR3 coding sequence is TGTGCCAGCAGTTCCGCGGTCCACACAGATACGCAGTATTTT.

The V gene is TRBV10-2, the J gene TRBJ2-1, with a weak D call TRBD1 (6 bases). The V gene lost 4 bases and the J gene lost 3 bases, with 13 bases spanning the gap. This CDR3 spans 15 amino acids. The germline CDR1 and CDR2 sequences are WSHSY and SAAADI. CDR3: CASSAAGDVYNEQFF. The CDR3 DNA reads as TGCGCCAGCAGTGCTGCAGGGGACGTCTACAATGAGCAGTTCTTC.

In DNA form, the CDR3 reads TGTGCCAGCAGTGAAGGGGGGGGGTACAATGAGCAGTTCTTC. Its translation: CASSEGGGYNEQFF. The V and J genes are TRBV2 and TRBJ2-1, with TRBD2 matching 7 bases. The CDR3 has 14 amino acids. Germline values: CDR1 SNHLY, CDR2 FYNNEI. V was clipped by 1 base and J by 4 bases; unmatched bases: 1.

This clone showed up just a few times. V and J are TRBV30 and TRBJ2-3; possibly TRBD2 for D (6 bases). CDR3 length: 14 residues. Trimming cost V 4 bases and J 1 base, with 12 bases left between them. Germline values: CDR1 GTSNPN, CDR2 SVGIG (reference sequence). In DNA form, the CDR3 reads TGTGCCTGGACCAACGGGGGAGGCACAGATACGCAGTATTTT. Translation gives CAWTNGGGTDTQYF.

The V call is TRBV19, the J call TRBJ1-3, with TRBD1 matching 7 bases. Germline CDR1 LNHDA, CDR2 SQIVND (reference sequence). The trim removed 6 bases at V and 2 bases at J, leaving 4 bases unmatched. The CDR3 extends over 14 amino acids. In nucleotides, the CDR3 is TGTGCCAGTAGAGCGACAGGGACTGGAAACACCATATATTTT. Its translation is CASRATGTGNTIYF.

The chain is built from TRBV4-1 and TRBJ1-5, with D unresolved. The germline gives CDR1 MGHRA, CDR2 YSYEKL. This CDR3 comprises 13 residues. Trimming stripped 3 bases from V and 7 bases from J, with 10 bases between. Here the CDR3 DNA reads TGCGCCAGCAGCCACGGGGTTGACCAGCCCCAGCATTTT. It encodes CASSHGVDQPQHF.